This T cell receptor beta chain was profiled in a study of Graves' ophthalmopathy and Graves' hyperthyroidism. Study outcomes and limitations: Blood also held most thyroid clonotypes expanded above 0.001 frequency. For predicting ophthalmopathy progression, the model had roughly 70% sensitivity and nearly 75% specificity.

Out of more than 8.5 ml of fresh peripheral blood, PBMCs were obtained. The sequenced template was RNA, covering the TCR beta CDR3 region. HTBI-primed first-round RT-PCR preceded second-round multiplex PCR. A single record per CDR3 protein comes from TCRdb applying MiXCR to the multiplex PCR reads. The table includes approximately 700,000 distinct CDR3 sequences, about 44% detected once. This clonotype was counted at least ten times. The antigen is not known. Trimming cost V 5 bases and J 0 bases, with 5 bases left between them. Germline V gene data show CDR1 as SGHTA and CDR2 as FQGNSA. The CDR3 covers 14 residues.

The receptor was isolated from an adult man with Graves' ophthalmopathy. The J gene is TRBJ2-6, the V gene TRBV7-2; no firm D call. The sample consisted of peripheral blood. The CDR3 sequence is CASSRASGANVLTF. The CDR3 DNA follows: TGTGCCAGCAGCCGCGCCTCTGGGGCCAACGTCCTGACTTTC.